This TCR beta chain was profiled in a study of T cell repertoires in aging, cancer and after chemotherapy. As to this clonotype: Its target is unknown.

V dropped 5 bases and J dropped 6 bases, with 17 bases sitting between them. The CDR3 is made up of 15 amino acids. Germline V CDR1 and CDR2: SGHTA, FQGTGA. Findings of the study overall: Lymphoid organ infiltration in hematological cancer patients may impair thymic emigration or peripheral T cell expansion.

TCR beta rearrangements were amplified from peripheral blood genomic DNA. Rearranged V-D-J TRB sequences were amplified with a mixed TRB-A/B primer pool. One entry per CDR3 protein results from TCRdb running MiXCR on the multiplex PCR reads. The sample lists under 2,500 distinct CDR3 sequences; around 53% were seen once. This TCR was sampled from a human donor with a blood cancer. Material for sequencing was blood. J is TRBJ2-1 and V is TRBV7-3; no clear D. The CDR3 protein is CASSAEPPILNEQFF. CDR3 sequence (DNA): TGTGCCAGCAGCGCGGAGCCTCCTATTCTCAATGAGCAGTTCTTC.